These 27 T cell receptor beta chains were all obtained from the same sample, sequenced in a study of shared clonotypes between healthy human individuals. TCRdb's table, derived via immunoSEQ multiplex PCR, lists solely in-frame clones and lacks some. The sample consists of 2 million to 3 million clones, over 85% of them appearing once. Specimen: naive CD4+ T cells from PBMCs. Regarding subset: CD45RA+ positively selected. These TCRs come from a man between 18 and 29 years old in good health. Some clones in this sample may be carry-over from other donors' samples.

Notes on this clone: Distinct nucleotide sequences in the sample also encode this CDR3. The J gene is TRBJ2-1, the V gene TRBV5-4, with a tentative D call TRBD2 (5 bases). Germline CDR1 reads SGHNT; CDR2 reads YYREEE (reference sequence). This CDR3 has 15 amino acids. Trimming left V 2 bases short and J 0 bases short, with 9 bases between. This CDR3 reads CASSFSGSSYNEQFF. The CDR3 coding sequence is TGTGCCAGCAGCTTCAGCGGAAGCTCCTACAATGAGCAGTTCTTC.

The chain couples TRBV28 to TRBJ2-7; the D is unclear. Per the germline V gene, CDR1 is MDHEN and CDR2 is SYDVKM. This CDR3 spans 15 amino acids. The ends were cut back, 5 bases at V and 0 bases at J, with 14 bases in the middle. DNA for the CDR3: TGTGCCAGCAGTCCGGAGACGGTGTCCTCCTACGAGCAGTACTTC. Residues: CASSPETVSSYEQYF.

Points on this clone: Additional DNA sequences in this sample encode the identical CDR3. The V gene is TRBV15, the J gene TRBJ1-2, with no clear D. Germline V gene sequence: CDR1 LNHNV, CDR2 YYDKDF (reference sequence). CDR3 size: 12 residues. The ends were cut back, 3 bases at V and 5 bases at J, with 7 bases in the middle. The CDR3 DNA follows: TGTGCCACCAGCAGGGAAGGATATGGCTACACCTTC. It specifies CATSREGYGYTF.

This sequence joins TRBV2 and TRBJ2-2, with 9 bases fitting TRBD2. Germline CDR1 and CDR2: SNHLY and FYNNEI. V dropped 1 base and J dropped 4; count of bases not matched to a gene: 1. The CDR3 has 15 amino acids. The CDR3 bases are TGTGCCAGCAGTGAAGGGACTAGCGTCACCGGGGAGCTGTTTTTT. This gives the protein CASSEGTSVTGELFF.

The V gene is TRBV28, the J gene TRBJ1-1; 8 bases match TRBD1. CDR3 length equals 19 residues. Germline-derived CDR1 and CDR2 are MDHEN and SYDVKM. The V segment lost 8 bases and the J segment 3 bases; nucleotides outside the gene matches: 23. CDR3 nucleotide sequence: TGTGCCAGCGTACCCCTGGGGGCCAGGGGGCCTCCTGAGGACACTGAAGCTTTCTTT. Encoded protein: CASVPLGARGPPEDTEAFF.

This chain joins TRBV25-1 and TRBJ2-1, with 11 bases lining up with TRBD2. V trimming: 3 bases; J trimming: 8 bases; junction bases outside the gene matches: 12. CDR1 and CDR2 (germline): MGHDK, SYGVNS. The CDR3 is 17 amino acids. CDR3 region: CASSDQHTSGRGDEQFF. CDR3 nucleotides: TGTGCCAGCAGTGACCAGCATACTAGCGGGAGAGGGGATGAGCAGTTCTTC.

The chain employs TRBV5-4 and TRBJ2-3; D remains ambiguous. The CDR3 contains 13 residues. V was shortened by 4 bases and J by 0 bases, with 6 bases between the two germline ends. Germline V gene sequence: CDR1 SGHNT, CDR2 YYREEE (reference sequence). CDR3 sequence (DNA): TGTGCCAGCAGCACCGAGAGCACAGATACGCAGTATTTT. Translating gives CASSTESTDTQYF.

J is TRBJ1-1 and V is TRBV18; tentatively, D is TRBD1 (5 bases). V was trimmed by 3 bases and J by 2 bases, leaving 13 bases between them. CDR3 size: 15 residues. Germline values: CDR1 KGHSH, CDR2 LQKENI. The CDR3 sequence is CASSPLAGFNTEAFF. CDR3 DNA: TGTGCCAGCTCACCCCTCGCAGGGTTTAACACTGAAGCTTTCTTT.

The V and J genes are TRBV5-8 and TRBJ2-2, with 9 bases aligning to TRBD1. The length of the CDR3 is 15 residues. The germline V gene encodes CDR1 SGHTS and CDR2 YDEGEE. V lost 1 base and J lost 3; bases outside the gene matches: 1. The CDR3 region has the DNA TGTGCCAGCAGCTTGAGGGACAGGGACACCGGGGAGCTGTTTTTT. It translates to CASSLRDRDTGELFF.

The chain combines TRBV6-1 with TRBJ1-5; D gene ambiguous. From germline, CDR1 is MNHNS and CDR2 SASEGT. Trimming removed 0 bases at V and 7 bases at J, with 7 bases between. The CDR3 totals 13 residues. Written as DNA, the CDR3 is TGTGCCAGCAGTGAAGCGTACAAACAGCCCCAGCATTTT. Translation gives CASSEAYKQPQHF.

The chain is built from TRBV10-3 and TRBJ2-3; D not resolved. The CDR3 is 12 amino acids. Looked up from germline, CDR1 is ENHRY and CDR2 is SYGVKD. Trimming shortened V by 4 bases and J by 4 bases, and 6 bases separated the two germline ends. The CDR3 here is CAISAGPDTQYF. The CDR3 nucleotides read TGTGCCATCAGTGCTGGGCCAGATACGCAGTATTTT.

The chain uses TRBV18 and TRBJ2-7; TRBD2 might be the D (6 bases). Per the germline V gene, CDR1 is KGHSH and CDR2 is LQKENI. The CDR3 is 16 amino acids. V lost 2 bases and J 1 base, leaving 15 bases between the germline ends. DNA for the CDR3: TGTGCCAGCTCACCAGGCCTAGCGTACCTTTCCTACGAGCAGTACTTC. This encodes CASSPGLAYLSYEQYF.

This clone has a single count. The rearrangement uses TRBV28 and TRBJ2-7; TRBD1 matches 10 bases. Germline loops: CDR1 MDHEN, CDR2 SYDVKM. The CDR3 loop spans 17 amino acids. Trimming at V came to 4 bases and at J to 3 bases, leaving 12 bases not matched to a gene. The DNA of the CDR3 is TGTGCCAGCAGTTCCCCGGCGTTGACAGGGGGCTTCTACGAGCAGTACTTC. Translated, it gives CASSSPALTGGFYEQYF.

The J gene is TRBJ2-1, the V gene TRBV5-1; D uncertain. The CDR3 extends over 14 amino acids. In germline, CDR1 is SGHRS, CDR2 YFSETQ. V was trimmed by 0 bases and J by 8 bases, leaving 12 bases between them. This CDR3 reads CASSLGRFVDEQFF. CDR3 DNA: TGCGCCAGCAGCTTGGGCAGGTTCGTCGATGAGCAGTTCTTC.

With regard to this clone: The junction departs from germline at one end; a sequencing error may be responsible. This chain joins TRBV18 and TRBJ1-2; TRBD1 might be the D (6 bases). In germline, CDR1 is KGHSH, CDR2 LQKENI. The CDR3 has 12 residues. The CDR3 protein is CASSTSPGTTLF. In DNA form, the CDR3 reads TGTGCCAGCTCGACATCCCCCGGGACAACTCTCTTC.

The V and J genes are TRBV14 and TRBJ2-3, with D perhaps matching TRBD2 (5 bases). V gave up 1 base and J gave up 9 bases, with 11 bases separating them. The CDR3 covers 13 residues. Germline assignment: CDR1 SGHDN and CDR2 FVKESK. The CDR3 DNA follows: TGTGCCAGCAGCCAAGTTTTCCCGGGGACGCAGTATTTT. Amino acid sequence: CASSQVFPGTQYF.

This rearrangement joins TRBV5-6 to TRBJ1-2; possible D gene TRBD1, 5 bases. The CDR3 loop spans 15 amino acids. Germline CDR1 is SGHDT and CDR2 is YYEEEE. Trimming took 1 base from V and 0 from J, leaving 10 bases between them. The CDR3 DNA sequence: TGTGCCAGCAGCTTGTTAGACAGATCTAACTATGGCTACACCTTC. Translation: CASSLLDRSNYGYTF.

J is TRBJ2-7 and V is TRBV27, with D unresolved. The germline V gene encodes CDR1 MNHEY and CDR2 SMNVEV (reference sequence). This CDR3 region has 14 residues. Trimming stripped 3 bases from V and 1 base from J, with 10 bases between. This CDR3 is CASSFRVNSYEQYF. CDR3 bases: TGTGCCAGCAGTTTCCGGGTTAATTCCTACGAGCAGTACTTC.

The chain is built from TRBV7-9 and TRBJ2-1, with 9 bases identical to TRBD1. Germline V CDR1 and CDR2: SEHNR, FQNEAQ (reference sequence). V was clipped by 1 base and J by 3 bases; unmatched bases: 1. The CDR3 extends over 15 amino acids. This CDR3 is CASSLGGQGYNEQFF. Here the CDR3 DNA reads TGTGCCAGCAGCTTAGGGGGACAGGGCTACAATGAGCAGTTCTTC. The whole variable domain, remainder taken from reference TRBV7-9 and TRBJ2-1, is DTGVSQNPRHKITKRGQNVTFRCDPISEHNRLYWYRQTLGQGPEFLTYFQNEAQLEKSRLLSDRFSAERPKGSFSTLEIQRTEQGDSAMYLCASSLGGQGYNEQFFGPGTRLTVL.

The sample holds one count of this clone. The J gene is TRBJ1-5, the V gene TRBV7-2; tentatively, D is TRBD1 (5 bases). This CDR3 contains 15 residues. Germline CDR1 is SGHTA and CDR2 is FQGNSA. The V end lost 3 bases, the J end lost 0 bases, and 9 bases lay between the germline ends. The DNA of the CDR3 is TGTGCCAGCAGCTTTACAGGATCTAGCAATCAGCCCCAGCATTTT. The encoded protein is CASSFTGSSNQPQHF.

CDR3 DNA: TGTGCCAGCAGTGTAACGTACCCGGATCAGCCCCAGCATTTT. This codes for CASSVTYPDQPQHF. The chain carries TRBV2 and TRBJ1-5; D is ambiguous. CDR1 and CDR2 from the germline V gene are SNHLY and FYNNEI. There are 14 residues in the CDR3. Trimming removed 4 bases at V and 5 bases at J, with 12 bases between.

The J gene is TRBJ2-1, the V gene TRBV11-3; 14 bases match TRBD2. V dropped 5 bases and J dropped 6; count of bases not matched to a gene: 6. This CDR3 has 16 residues. Germline CDR1 and CDR2: SGHNT and YENEEA. The CDR3, as DNA: TGTGCCAGCAGCGGACGGACTAGCGGGAGGTCCAATGAGCAGTTCTTC. Translating it yields CASSGRTSGRSNEQFF.

The V gene is TRBV29-1, the J gene TRBJ2-3, with D unresolved. CDR3 length equals 13 residues. Germline lookup yields CDR1 SQVTM and CDR2 ANQGSEA. V dropped 0 bases and J dropped 0 bases, with 4 bases sitting between them. Here the CDR3 reads CSVEEDSTDTQYF. CDR3 bases: TGCAGCGTTGAAGAAGACAGCACAGATACGCAGTATTTT.

The CDR3 reads CASSLPTSETQYF. The CDR3 nucleotides are TGTGCCAGCAGCTTACCTACTAGCGAGACGCAGTATTTT. This rearrangement joins TRBV5-5 to TRBJ2-3, with 7 bases lining up with TRBD2. Germline V gene sequence: CDR1 SGHKS, CDR2 YYEKEE (reference sequence). The CDR3 sequence is 13 residues long. Unmatched junction bases numbered 6, after V lost 2 bases and J lost 9 bases.

J is TRBJ2-5 and V is TRBV5-1, with 8 bases fitting TRBD2. The DNA matches TRBJ2-7 better at its end, which makes the J call doubtful. The CDR3 spans 16 residues. Germline V lookup: CDR1 SGHRS, CDR2 YFSETQ. CDR3 in amino acids: CASSLGHPSGHYEQYF. CDR3 coding DNA: TGCGCCAGCAGCTTGGGTCATCCTAGCGGGCACTACGAGCAGTACTTC.

The chain joins TRBV21-1 to TRBJ1-1; TRBD1 reflects the table's D call only, with no check against the DNA. TRBV21-1 counts as a pseudogene. The length of the CDR3 is 13 residues. The CDR3 region is CASSKEGAVEAFF. The CDR3 DNA reads as TGTGCCAGCAGCAAAGAGGGGGCAGTTGAAGCTTTCTTT.

The chain couples TRBV7-3 to TRBJ1-1, with D perhaps matching TRBD1 (6 bases). This CDR3 is 15 amino acids long. The germline V gene has CDR1 SGHTA and CDR2 FQGTGA. V lost 1 base and J 0 bases, leaving 9 bases between the germline ends. The chain's CDR3 is CASSLMSGVNTEAFF. DNA for the CDR3: TGTGCCAGCAGCTTAATGTCAGGGGTGAACACTGAAGCTTTCTTT. Full variable domain (missing parts from reference TRBV7-3 and TRBJ1-1): GAGVSQTPSNKVTEKGKYVELRCDPISGHTALYWYRQSLGQGPEFLIYFQGTGAADDSGLPNDRFFAVRPEGSVSTLKIQRTERGDSAVYLCASSLMSGVNTEAFFGQGTRLTVV.